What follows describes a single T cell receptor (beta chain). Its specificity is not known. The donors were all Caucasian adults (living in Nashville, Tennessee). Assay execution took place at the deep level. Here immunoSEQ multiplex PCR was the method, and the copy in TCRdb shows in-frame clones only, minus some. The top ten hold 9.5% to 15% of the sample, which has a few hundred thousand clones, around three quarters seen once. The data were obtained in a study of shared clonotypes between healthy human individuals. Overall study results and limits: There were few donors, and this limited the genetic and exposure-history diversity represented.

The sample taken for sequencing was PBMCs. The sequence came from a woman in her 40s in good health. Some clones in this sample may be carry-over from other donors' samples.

The CDR3 coding sequence is TGTGCCAGCAGCCCCCATAGCGGCAATGAGCAGTTCTTC. Translation gives CASSPHSGNEQFF. This chain uses TRBV4-2 with TRBJ2-1; D is possibly TRBD2 (6 bases). Trimming stripped 4 bases from V and 6 bases from J, with 10 bases between. This CDR3 region has 13 residues. Germline CDR1 LGHNA, CDR2 YNFKEQ.